The next 17 T cell receptor beta chains were all read from a single sample in a study of T cells in Graves' hyperthyroidism and ophthalmopathy (dated by TCRdb to the late 2010s). Preparation of the library involved multiplex PCR. This sample was sequenced with an Illumina HiSeq 2000. Amplification of TCR beta CDR3 regions was carried out from RNA transcripts. A first-round RT-PCR of the TCR CDR3 used the HTBI primer set with the Qiagen OneStep RT-PCR kit. Using fastp at Q25 and MiXCR, TCRdb reprocessed the public reads and kept productive beta chains. Here each entry gathers all rows of one CDR3 protein and keeps the most common genes and DNA. The sample yields fewer than 800,000 distinct CDR3 sequences; 16% were counted once. The ten most abundant clones make up approximately 8% of the sample. Sequencing was done on a sample of blood. The source of these receptors is a man in his late teens or twenties with Graves' hyperthyroidism.

The sample holds a few counts of this clonotype. V gene TRBV11-3 combines with J gene TRBJ2-1; no clear D gene. CDR1 and CDR2 from the germline V gene are SGHNT and YENEEA. This CDR3 has 16 amino acids. Trimming pared 2 bases from V and 5 bases from J, leaving 16 bases between. The CDR3 region has the DNA TGTGCCAGCAGCTTACCCCCAGGATATGTGGACAATGAGCAGTTCTTC. Translated, it gives CASSLPPGYVDNEQFF.

To note about this clonotype: A clone one base away is much larger, so this may be a read error. The rearrangement links TRBV11-3 to TRBJ2-1; 11 nucleotides align to TRBD2. The assigned J gene may be wrong: the sequence end matches TRBJ2-7 better. The CDR3 is 17 residues long. From germline, CDR1 is SGHNT and CDR2 YENEEA. The CDR3 nucleotides are TGTGCCAGCAGCTTAGGCTATCTAGCGGGAGGAAGCAATGAGCAGTACTTC. Amino acid sequence: CASSLGYLAGGSNEQYF.

The genes are TRBV7-3 and TRBJ2-3; no clear D gene. The CDR3 covers 13 residues. Germline CDR1 is SGHTA and CDR2 is FQGTGA. The ends were cut back, 0 bases at V and 3 bases at J, with 4 bases in the middle. The CDR3 is CASSLTITDTQYF. CDR3 nucleotides: TGTGCCAGCAGCTTAACCATTACAGATACGCAGTATTTT.

The CDR3 coding sequence is TGTGCCAGCAGCACCCAGGGGGATCTCACAGATACGCAGTATTTT. This gives the protein CASSTQGDLTDTQYF. The chain employs TRBV5-4 and TRBJ2-3; 7 bases are a match to TRBD1. This CDR3 comprises 15 residues. CDR1 is SGHNT, CDR2 YYREEE, per germline (reference sequence). V trimming: 4 bases; J trimming: 2 bases; junction bases outside the gene matches: 7.

This clonotype was detected a few times. V and J are TRBV7-8 and TRBJ1-5, with D tentatively TRBD1 (6 bases). Germline CDR1 and CDR2: SGHVS and FQNEAQ. V was clipped by 5 bases and J by 0 bases, with 14 bases between them. CDR3 size: 16 residues. The DNA of the CDR3 is TGTGCCAGCAGCCAAGACAGGACTCATAGCAATCAGCCCCAGCATTTT. Residues: CASSQDRTHSNQPQHF. Combining the CDR3 with reference TRBV7-8 and TRBJ1-5 gives the whole variable domain GAGVSQSPRYKVAKRGQDVALRCDPISGHVSLFWYQQALGQGPEFLTYFQNEAQLDKSGLPSDRFFAERPEGSVSTLKIQRTQQEDSAVYLCASSQDRTHSNQPQHFGDGTRLSIL.

This clonotype has ten or more counts. V usage is TRBV6-2 or TRBV6-3 and J usage is TRBJ2-7; 9 positions agree with TRBD2. Germline-derived CDR1 and CDR2 are MNHEY and SVGEGT. The J segment lost 5 bases and the V segment lost 4 bases, leaving 9 bases of the junction unmatched. The CDR3 totals 15 residues. DNA of the CDR3: TGTGCCAGCAGTTGGTCGGCTAGCGGGACTCACGAGCAGTACTTC. Protein sequence: CASSWSASGTHEQYF.

The J gene is TRBJ2-7, the V gene TRBV12-3 or TRBV12-4; 7 bases are a match to TRBD2. The V and J ends lost 3 bases and 4 bases, in that order; junction bases with no gene match: 6. The CDR3 totals 14 residues. The CDR3 reads CASSFIGGRYEQYF. The CDR3, as DNA: TGTGCCAGCAGTTTTATCGGCGGGAGATACGAGCAGTACTTC.

This clonotype was counted at least ten times. The chain employs TRBV27 and TRBJ2-5; 11 bases line up with TRBD2. Germline V gene lookup returns CDR1 MNHEY and CDR2 SMNVEV (reference sequence). This CDR3 comprises 16 residues. Losses at the gene ends were 7 bases for V and 3 bases for J; bases not matched to a gene: 10. This chain's CDR3 is CASTNAGTSGKETQYF. The CDR3 nucleotides read TGTGCCAGCACCAATGCCGGGACTAGCGGAAAAGAGACCCAGTACTTC.

This clonotype occurred a few times. This chain connects TRBV20-1 to TRBJ2-7; 8 bases are a match to TRBD1. V lost 6 bases and J lost 3; bases outside the gene matches: 7. The CDR3 spans 13 residues. Germline V gene sequence: CDR1 DFQATT, CDR2 SNEGSKA (reference sequence). This CDR3 reads CSAGPGTGYEQYF. In nucleotides, the CDR3 is TGCAGTGCGGGCCCCGGGACAGGCTACGAGCAGTACTTC.

Concerning this clonotype itself: A much larger clone lies a single base off, so this may be a read error. The rearrangement joins TRBV4-3 to TRBJ2-7; 7 bases are shared with TRBD2. The V and J ends lost 0 bases and 9 bases, in that order; junction bases with no gene match: 5. This CDR3 contains 13 residues. Germline-derived CDR1 and CDR2 are LGHNA and YSLEER. CDR3 region: CASSQDSLAVQYF. The CDR3, as DNA: TGCGCCAGCAGCCAAGATTCCCTAGCGGTGCAGTACTTC.

The rearrangement links TRBV27 to TRBJ1-5; no firm D call. The germline V and J ends were trimmed by 10 bases and 2 bases, with 15 bases remaining between them. Germline CDR1 and CDR2: MNHEY and SMNVEV (reference sequence). The CDR3 consists of 14 residues. CDR3 DNA sequence: TGTGCCACCTCGATACTTAGCGGCAATCAGCCCCAGCATTTT. This codes for CATSILSGNQPQHF.

At least ten counts were recorded for this clonotype. This chain connects TRBV27 to TRBJ2-7, with D possibly being TRBD2 (6 bases). Trimming removed 6 bases from V and 3 bases from J, with 15 bases in between. Germline loops: CDR1 MNHEY, CDR2 SMNVEV (reference sequence). This CDR3 spans 14 amino acids. Here the CDR3 DNA reads TGTGCCAGCAGCCCTAGGAGGGACCTCTACGAGCAGTACTTC. It translates to CASSPRRDLYEQYF.

This clonotype has only a few counts. The chain is built from TRBV24-1 and TRBJ2-2; the D call may be TRBD1 or TRBD2 (5 bases each). Germline CDR1 KGHDR, CDR2 SFDVKD. The length of the CDR3 is 18 residues. Trimming took off 2 bases at V and 4 bases at J, with 19 bases between the two ends. CDR3 protein: CATSDSPGTILGTGELFF. The CDR3 coding sequence is TGTGCCACCAGTGATTCCCCCGGGACCATATTGGGCACCGGGGAGCTGTTTTTT.

At least ten counts were recorded for this clonotype. The genes are TRBV12-3 or TRBV12-4 and TRBJ2-5; a possible D gene is TRBD1 (5 bases). V shed 1 base and J shed 5 bases, with 11 bases lying between them. CDR3 length equals 14 residues. CDR3 protein: CASSLEGLRETQYF. Written as DNA, the CDR3 is TGTGCCAGCAGTTTAGAGGGGCTCCGGGAGACCCAGTACTTC.

V and J are TRBV12-3 or TRBV12-4 and TRBJ1-5; D is perhaps TRBD1 (5 bases). CDR3 length: 16 residues. Deletions cut 5 bases from V and 0 bases from J, with 14 bases between. CDR3 DNA: TGTGCCAGCAGTCCCGGGACGTGGGTTAGCAATCAGCCCCAGCATTTT. Translating gives CASSPGTWVSNQPQHF.

This clonotype has just a few counts. This sequence joins TRBV6-2 or TRBV6-3 and TRBJ2-1, with TRBD2 matching 8 bases. Losses at the gene ends were 6 bases for V and 4 bases for J; bases not matched to a gene: 11. This CDR3 contains 16 residues. In germline, CDR1 is MNHEY, CDR2 SVGEGT. As DNA, the CDR3 is TGTGCCAGCAGCCCGGGGGCGGGAGGCAGATACAATGAGCAGTTCTTC. It yields the protein CASSPGAGGRYNEQFF.

This clonotype was detected ten times or more. The chain couples TRBV6-6 to TRBJ2-5; TRBD1 might be the D (5 bases). Trimming removed 0 bases from V and 6 bases from J, with 11 bases in between. The germline CDR1 and CDR2 sequences are MNHNY and SVGAGI (reference sequence). This CDR3 is built from 14 residues. The CDR3, as DNA: TGTGCCAGCAGTTACTCGAAGGCAGGGAAGACCCAGTACTTC. It translates to CASSYSKAGKTQYF.